The sequence of this T cell receptor (beta chain) was determined in a study of T cells expressing NK-cell markers. Study details: Sorted CD3+CD56+NKG2C+, CD3+CD56+NKG2C- and CD3+CD56-NKG2C+ T-cell subsets were beta-chain profiled.

As to this clonotype: Its specificity is not known.

Study results and limitations: One observes that, in a handful of donors, these clonotypes were also the leading ones within the CD3+CD56-NKG2C+ fraction.

The CDR3 has 15 residues. TCRdb re-called the 5' RACE reads, yielding one record per CDR3 amino acid sequence without DNA. This table lists about 260,000 distinct CDR3 sequences. Sequenced material: blood T cells: a sorted CD56 or NKG2C T cell subset, CD4+ or CD8+ T cells, or bulk PBMC T cells (not recorded which). This TCR was recovered from a woman between 18 and 75 years old in good health. This chain connects TRBV12-3 or TRBV12-4 to TRBJ1-1; TCRdb designates TRBD1, a call that cannot be tested without DNA. The CDR3 sequence is CASSLGQGINTEAFF.